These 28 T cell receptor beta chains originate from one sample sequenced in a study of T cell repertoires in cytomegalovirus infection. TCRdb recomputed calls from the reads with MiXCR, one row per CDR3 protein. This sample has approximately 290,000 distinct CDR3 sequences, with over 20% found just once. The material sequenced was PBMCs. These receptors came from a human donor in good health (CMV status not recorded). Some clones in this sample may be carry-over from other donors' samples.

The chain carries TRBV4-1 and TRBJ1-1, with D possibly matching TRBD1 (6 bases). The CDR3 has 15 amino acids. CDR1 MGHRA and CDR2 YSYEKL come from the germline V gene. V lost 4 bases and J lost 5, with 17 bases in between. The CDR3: CASSLLEGGRTEAFF. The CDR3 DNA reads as TGCGCCAGCAGCCTTCTGGAGGGGGGCCGTACTGAAGCTTTCTTT.

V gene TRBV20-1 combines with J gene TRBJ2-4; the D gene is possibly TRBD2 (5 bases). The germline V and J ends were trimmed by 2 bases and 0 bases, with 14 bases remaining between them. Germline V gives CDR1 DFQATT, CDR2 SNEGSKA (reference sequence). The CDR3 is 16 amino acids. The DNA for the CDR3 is TGCAGTGCTAGACATATAGCGACGATAGCCAAAAACATTCAGTACTTC. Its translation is CSARHIATIAKNIQYF.

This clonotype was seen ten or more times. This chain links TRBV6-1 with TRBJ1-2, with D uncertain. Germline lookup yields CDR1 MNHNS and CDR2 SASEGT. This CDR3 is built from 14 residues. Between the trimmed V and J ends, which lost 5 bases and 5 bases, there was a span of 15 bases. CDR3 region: CASSYQGGRYGYTF. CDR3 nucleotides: TGTGCCAGCAGTTATCAAGGCGGCCGATATGGCTACACCTTC.

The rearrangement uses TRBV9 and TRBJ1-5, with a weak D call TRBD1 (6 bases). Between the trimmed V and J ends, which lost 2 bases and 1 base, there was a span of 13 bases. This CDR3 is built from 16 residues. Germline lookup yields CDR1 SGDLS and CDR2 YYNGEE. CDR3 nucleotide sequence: TGTGCCAGCAGCGTTGGGCCGGGGGCGAGCAATCAGCCCCAGCATTTT. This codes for CASSVGPGASNQPQHF.

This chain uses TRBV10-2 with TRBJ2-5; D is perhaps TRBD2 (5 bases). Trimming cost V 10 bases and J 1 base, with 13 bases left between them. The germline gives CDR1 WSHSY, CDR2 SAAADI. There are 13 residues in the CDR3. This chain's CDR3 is CAMGFGVQETQYF. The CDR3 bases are TGCGCCATGGGATTCGGGGTCCAAGAGACCCAGTACTTC.

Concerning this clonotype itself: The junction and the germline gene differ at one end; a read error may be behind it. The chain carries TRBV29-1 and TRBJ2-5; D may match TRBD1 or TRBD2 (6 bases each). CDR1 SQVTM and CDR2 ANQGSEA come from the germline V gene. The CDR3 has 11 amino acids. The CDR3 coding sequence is TGCAGCGTCACACAGGGCGGGGTATGGGACTTC. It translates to CSVTQGGVWDF.

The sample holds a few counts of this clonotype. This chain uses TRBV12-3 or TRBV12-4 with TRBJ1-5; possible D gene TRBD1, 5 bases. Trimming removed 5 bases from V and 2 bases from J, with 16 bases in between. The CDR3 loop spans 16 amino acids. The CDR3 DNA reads TGTGCCAGCAGTAGGGACCGAGATTGGGGCAATCAGCCCCAGCATTTT. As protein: CASSRDRDWGNQPQHF.

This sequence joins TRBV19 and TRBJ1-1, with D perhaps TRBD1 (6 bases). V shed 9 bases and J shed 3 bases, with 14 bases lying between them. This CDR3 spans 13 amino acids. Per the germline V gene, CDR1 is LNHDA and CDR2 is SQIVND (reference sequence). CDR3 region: CASTHEGDTEAFF. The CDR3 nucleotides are TGTGCCAGCACCCATGAGGGGGACACTGAAGCTTTCTTT.

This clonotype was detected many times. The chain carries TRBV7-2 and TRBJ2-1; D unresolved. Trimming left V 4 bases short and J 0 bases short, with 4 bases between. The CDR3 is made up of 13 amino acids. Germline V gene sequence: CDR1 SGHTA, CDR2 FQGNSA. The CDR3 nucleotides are TGTGCCAGCAGCTCGGACTCCTACAATGAGCAGTTCTTC. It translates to CASSSDSYNEQFF.

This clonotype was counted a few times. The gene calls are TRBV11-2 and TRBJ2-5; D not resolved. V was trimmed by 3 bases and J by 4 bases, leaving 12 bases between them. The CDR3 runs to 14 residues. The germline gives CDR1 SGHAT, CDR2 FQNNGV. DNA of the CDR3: TGTGCCAGCAGCTTTCGGACGATGGGAGAGACCCAGTACTTC. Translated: CASSFRTMGETQYF. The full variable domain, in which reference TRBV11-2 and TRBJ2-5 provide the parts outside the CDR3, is EAGVAQSPRYKIIEKRQSVAFWCNPISGHATLYWYQQILGQGPKLLIQFQNNGVVDDSQLPKDRFSAERLKGVDSTLKIQPAKLEDSAVYLCASSFRTMGETQYFGPGTRLLVL.

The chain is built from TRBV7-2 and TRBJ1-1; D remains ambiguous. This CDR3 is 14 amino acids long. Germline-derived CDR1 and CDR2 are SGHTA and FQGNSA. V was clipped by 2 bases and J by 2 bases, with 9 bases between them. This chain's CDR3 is CASSLYAGNTEAFF. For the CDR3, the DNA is TGTGCCAGCAGCTTATACGCAGGAAACACTGAAGCTTTCTTT.

The DNA of the CDR3 is TGCAGTGCTAGAGACCAACCTCCGGGACAGGGTAGCAATCAGCCCCAGCATTTT. Residues: CSARDQPPGQGSNQPQHF. The rearrangement links TRBV20-1 to TRBJ1-5; the match to TRBD1 covers 9 bases. The CDR3 is 18 amino acids. The trim removed 0 bases at V and 0 bases at J, leaving 9 bases unmatched. Looked up from germline, CDR1 is DFQATT and CDR2 is SNEGSKA (reference sequence).

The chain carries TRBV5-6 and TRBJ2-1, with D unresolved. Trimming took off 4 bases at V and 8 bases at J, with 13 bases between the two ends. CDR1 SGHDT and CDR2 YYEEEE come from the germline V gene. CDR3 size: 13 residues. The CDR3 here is CASSPVFGDEQFF. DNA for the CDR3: TGTGCCAGCAGCCCCGTCTTTGGAGATGAGCAGTTCTTC. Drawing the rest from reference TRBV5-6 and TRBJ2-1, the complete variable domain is DAGVTQSPTHLIKTRGQQVTLRCSPKSGHDTVSWYQQALGQGPQFIFQYYEEEERQRGNFPDRFSGHQFPNYSSELNVNALLLGDSALYLCASSPVFGDEQFFGPGTRLTVL.

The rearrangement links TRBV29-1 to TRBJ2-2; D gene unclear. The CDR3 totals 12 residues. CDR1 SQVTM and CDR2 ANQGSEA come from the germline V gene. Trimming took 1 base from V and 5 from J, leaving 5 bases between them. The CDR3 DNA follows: TGCAGCGTTGAAGGTGGAACCGGGGAGCTGTTTTTT. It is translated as CSVEGGTGELFF.

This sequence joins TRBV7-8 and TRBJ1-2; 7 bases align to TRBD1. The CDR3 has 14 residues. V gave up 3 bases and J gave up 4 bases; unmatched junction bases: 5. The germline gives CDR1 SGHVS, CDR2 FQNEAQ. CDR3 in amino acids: CASSFGTEPYGYTF. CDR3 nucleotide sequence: TGTGCCAGCAGCTTCGGGACAGAGCCCTATGGCTACACCTTC. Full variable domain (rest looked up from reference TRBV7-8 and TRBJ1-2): GAGVSQSPRYKVAKRGQDVALRCDPISGHVSLFWYQQALGQGPEFLTYFQNEAQLDKSGLPSDRFFAERPEGSVSTLKIQRTQQEDSAVYLCASSFGTEPYGYTFGSGTRLTVV.

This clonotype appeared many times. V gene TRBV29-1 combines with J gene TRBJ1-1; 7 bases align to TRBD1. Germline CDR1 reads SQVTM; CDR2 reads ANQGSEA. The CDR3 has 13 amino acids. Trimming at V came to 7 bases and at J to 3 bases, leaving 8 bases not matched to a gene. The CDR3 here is CSAIDRADTEAFF. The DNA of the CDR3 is TGCAGCGCTATCGACAGGGCGGACACTGAAGCTTTCTTT. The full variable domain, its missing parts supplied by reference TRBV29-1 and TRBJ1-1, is SAVISQKPSRDICQRGTSLTIQCQVDSQVTMMFWYRQQPGQSLTLIATANQGSEATYESGFVIDKFPISRPNLTFSTLTVSNMSPEDSSIYLCSAIDRADTEAFFGQGTRLTVV.

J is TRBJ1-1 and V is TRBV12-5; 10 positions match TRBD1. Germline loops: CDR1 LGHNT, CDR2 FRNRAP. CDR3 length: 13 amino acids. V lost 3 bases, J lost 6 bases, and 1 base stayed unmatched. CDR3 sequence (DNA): TGTGCTAGTGGTTTAGGACAGGGGGCTGAAGCTTTCTTT. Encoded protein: CASGLGQGAEAFF.

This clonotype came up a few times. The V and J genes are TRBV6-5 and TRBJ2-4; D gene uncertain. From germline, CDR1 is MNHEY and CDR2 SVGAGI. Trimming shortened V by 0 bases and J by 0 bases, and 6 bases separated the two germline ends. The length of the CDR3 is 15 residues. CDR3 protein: CASSYSLGAKNIQYF. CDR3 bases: TGTGCCAGCAGTTACTCTTTAGGAGCCAAAAACATTCAGTACTTC.

The CDR3 region is CAWSVVGLLNQPQHF. The CDR3 DNA sequence: TGTGCCTGGAGTGTAGTTGGGTTATTAAATCAGCCCCAGCATTTT. The chain has TRBV30 and TRBJ1-5; D gene ambiguous. Germline V CDR1 and CDR2: GTSNPN, SVGIG (reference sequence). CDR3 length: 15 amino acids. The V and J ends lost 0 bases and 4 bases respectively, with 13 bases between them.

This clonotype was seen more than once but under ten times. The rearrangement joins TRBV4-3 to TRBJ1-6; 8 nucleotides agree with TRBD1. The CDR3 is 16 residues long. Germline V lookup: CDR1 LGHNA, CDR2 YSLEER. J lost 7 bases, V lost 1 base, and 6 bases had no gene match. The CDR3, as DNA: TGCGCCAGCAGCCAAGGGACAGGGATTTCCAATTCACCCCTCCACTTT. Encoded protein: CASSQGTGISNSPLHF.

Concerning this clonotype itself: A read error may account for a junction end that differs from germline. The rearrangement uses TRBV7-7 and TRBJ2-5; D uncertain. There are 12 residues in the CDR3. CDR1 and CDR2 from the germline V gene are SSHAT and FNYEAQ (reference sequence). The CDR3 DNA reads TGTGCTAGCAGCATCCGACCCGGCGCCCAGTACTTC. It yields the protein CASSIRPGAQYF.

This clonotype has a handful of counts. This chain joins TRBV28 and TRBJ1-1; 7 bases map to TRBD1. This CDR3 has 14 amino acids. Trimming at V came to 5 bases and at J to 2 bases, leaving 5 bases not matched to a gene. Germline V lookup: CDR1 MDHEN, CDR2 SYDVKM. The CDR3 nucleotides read TGTGCCAGCAGTAACTACAGGGGTAACACTGAAGCTTTCTTT. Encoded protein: CASSNYRGNTEAFF. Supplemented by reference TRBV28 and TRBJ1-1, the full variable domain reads DVKVTQSSRYLVKRTGEKVFLECVQDMDHENMFWYRQDPGLGLRLIYFSYDVKMKEKGDIPEGYSVSREKKERFSLILESASTNQTSMYLCASSNYRGNTEAFFGQGTRLTVV.

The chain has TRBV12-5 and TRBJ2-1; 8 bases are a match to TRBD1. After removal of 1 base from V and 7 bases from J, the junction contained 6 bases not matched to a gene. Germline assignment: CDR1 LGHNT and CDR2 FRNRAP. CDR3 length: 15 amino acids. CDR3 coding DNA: TGTGCTAGTGGTTTGGCAGGGGGCATCTTAAATGAGCAGTTCTTC. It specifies CASGLAGGILNEQFF.

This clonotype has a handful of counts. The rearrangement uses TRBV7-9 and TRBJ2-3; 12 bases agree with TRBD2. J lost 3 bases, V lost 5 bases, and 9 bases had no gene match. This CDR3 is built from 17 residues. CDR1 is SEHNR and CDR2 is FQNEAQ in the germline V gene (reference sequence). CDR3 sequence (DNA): TGTGCCAGCAGCCCAAGTGGACTAGCGGGGCCTACAGATACGCAGTATTTT. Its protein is CASSPSGLAGPTDTQYF.

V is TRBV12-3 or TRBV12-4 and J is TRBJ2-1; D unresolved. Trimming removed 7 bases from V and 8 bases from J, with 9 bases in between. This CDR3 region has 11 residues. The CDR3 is CASIRADEQFF. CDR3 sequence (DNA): TGTGCCAGCATTAGGGCCGATGAGCAGTTCTTC.

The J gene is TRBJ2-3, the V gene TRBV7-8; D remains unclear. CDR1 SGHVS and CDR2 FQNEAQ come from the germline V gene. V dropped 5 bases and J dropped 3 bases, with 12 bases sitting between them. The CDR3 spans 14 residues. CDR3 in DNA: TGTGCCAGCAGCCGGAGCGTGGGTACAGATACGCAGTATTTT. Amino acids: CASSRSVGTDTQYF.

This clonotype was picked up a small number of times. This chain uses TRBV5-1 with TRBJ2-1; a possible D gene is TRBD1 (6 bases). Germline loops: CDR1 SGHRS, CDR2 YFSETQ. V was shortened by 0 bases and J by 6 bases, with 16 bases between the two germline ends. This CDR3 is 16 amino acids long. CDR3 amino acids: CASSLAPGEPGNEQFF. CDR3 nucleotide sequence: TGCGCCAGCAGCTTGGCCCCAGGGGAACCAGGCAATGAGCAGTTCTTC.

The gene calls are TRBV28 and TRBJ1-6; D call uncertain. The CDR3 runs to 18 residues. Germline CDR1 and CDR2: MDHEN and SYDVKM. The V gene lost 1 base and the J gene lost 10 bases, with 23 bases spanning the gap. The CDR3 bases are TGTGCCAGCAGTTTATCCGCTCTGGGAGGGAACGGTCGGTCACCCCTCCACTTT. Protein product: CASSLSALGGNGRSPLHF.